The 9 T cell receptor beta chains below all came from one sample that was sequenced in a study of cytomegalovirus exposure and HLA in healthy donors. Primers included in the PCR were 60 Vbeta and 13 Jbeta primers. Using immunoSEQ multiplex PCR, the repertoire was profiled, and TCRdb retains in-frame clones only, with some absent. Of about 150,000 clones listed, around 80% are singletons. The sequencing sample was made of PBMCs. The receptors were sampled from a man between 18 and 35 years old in good health and CMV-seronegative.

With respect to this clone: The sample contains more than one DNA sequence encoding this CDR3. The gene calls are TRBV9 and TRBJ1-1; no reliable D call. CDR3 length: 15 amino acids. With 4 bases removed from V and 7 bases from J, the gap between germline ends came to 20 bases. Germline V lookup: CDR1 SGDLS, CDR2 YYNGEE. The CDR3 nucleotides read TGTGCCAGCAGCTCATCCGGAGGCAGTTCGTATGAAGCTTTCTTT. Translating gives CASSSSGGSSYEAFF.

This clone was counted once. The CDR3 region is CASSGLGGTDTQYF. CDR3 DNA sequence: TGCGCCAGCAGTGGACTGGGCGGCACAGATACGCAGTATTTT. The chain has TRBV5-1 and TRBJ2-3; D possibly corresponds to TRBD2 (5 bases). Trimming took off 5 bases at V and 1 base at J, with 11 bases between the two ends. This CDR3 comprises 14 residues. Germline assignment: CDR1 SGHRS and CDR2 YFSETQ.

CDR3 bases: TGTGCCAGCAGCGTAGTCGGTGGTAATCCATTCTTC. It is translated as CASSVVGGNPFF. The V call is TRBV9, the J call TRBJ2-1; D gene ambiguous. The CDR3 has 12 amino acids. Germline values: CDR1 SGDLS, CDR2 YYNGEE. Trimming stripped 0 bases from V and 16 bases from J, with 14 bases between.

V is TRBV9 and J is TRBJ2-1; 7 bases map to TRBD2. This CDR3 spans 13 amino acids. V dropped 9 bases and J dropped 4; count of bases not matched to a gene: 7. The germline V gene encodes CDR1 SGDLS and CDR2 YYNGEE. CDR3 loop: CATSSGTYNEQFF. The CDR3 region has the DNA TGTGCCACGTCGAGCGGGACTTACAATGAGCAGTTCTTC. Full variable domain (missing parts from reference TRBV9 and TRBJ2-1): DSGVTQTPKHLITATGQRVTLRCSPRSGDLSVYWYQQSLDQGLQFLIQYYNGEERAKGNILERFSAQQFPDLHSELNLSSLELGDSALYFCATSSGTYNEQFFGPGTRLTVL.

This chain uses TRBV4-3 with TRBJ2-7; 8 bases align to TRBD2. V lost 0 bases to trimming and J lost 9 bases; unmatched junction nucleotides: 13. The V gene's germline CDR1 is LGHNA and CDR2 YSLEER. This CDR3 comprises 16 residues. CDR3 amino acids: CASSQDFRLAYSGQYF. The CDR3 nucleotides are TGCGCCAGCAGCCAAGATTTTAGACTAGCGTACTCGGGGCAGTACTTC.

The V call is TRBV4-1, the J call TRBJ2-1, with a weak D call TRBD1 (6 bases). V lost 6 bases, J lost 3 bases, and 18 bases lay in between. This CDR3 spans 16 amino acids. Germline assignment: CDR1 MGHRA and CDR2 YSYEKL. The CDR3 loop reads CASRWDKSDNYNEQFF. The CDR3 DNA reads as TGCGCCAGCAGATGGGACAAGTCCGACAACTACAATGAGCAGTTCTTC.

V is TRBV6-5 and J is TRBJ1-1, with unresolved D. Per germline, CDR1 MNHEY and CDR2 SVGAGI. Trimming shortened V by 6 bases and J by 2 bases, and 10 bases separated the two germline ends. This CDR3 is built from 13 residues. The CDR3 loop is CASRLQPNTEAFF. The CDR3 DNA reads as TGTGCCAGCAGGCTACAGCCCAACACTGAAGCTTTCTTT.

The chain links TRBV5-1 to TRBJ1-5, with 11 positions matching TRBD1. The CDR3 sequence is 15 residues long. J gave up 2 bases and V 4 bases, and 2 bases lay outside the gene matches. CDR1 and CDR2 from the germline V gene are SGHRS and YFSETQ. The CDR3 DNA reads as TGCGCCAGCAGCCCGGGACAGGGGGGCAATCAGCCCCAGCATTTT. It specifies CASSPGQGGNQPQHF. Variable domain in full (rest from reference TRBV5-1 and TRBJ1-5): KAGVTQTPRYLIKTRGQQVTLSCSPISGHRSVSWYQQTPGQGLQFLFEYFSETQRNKGNFPGRFSGRQFSNSRSEMNVSTLELGDSALYLCASSPGQGGNQPQHFGDGTRLSIL.

This chain uses TRBV6-6 with TRBJ2-1; 9 nucleotides match TRBD1. Germline trimming cut 5 bases from V and 3 bases from J; bases unmatched to any gene: 2. The CDR3 extends over 14 amino acids. Germline CDR1 and CDR2: MNHNY and SVGAGI (reference sequence). CDR3 region: CASSGTGLYNEQFF. Here the CDR3 DNA reads TGTGCCAGCAGTGGGACAGGGCTCTACAATGAGCAGTTCTTC.